This record covers a single T cell receptor (beta chain). What it binds is not known. Sequence at one end of the junction differs from germline and may be a read error. This table comes from immunoSEQ multiplex PCR, and its TCRdb copy is limited to in-frame clones, with some not included. The table has 30,000 to 40,000 clones, 83% seen once. These data come from a study of graft-versus-host responses after intestinal transplantation. Study-wide background: Those transplanted obtained multivisceral, liver-intestinal, or isolated intestinal grafts. Every recipient underwent anti-thymocyte globulin induction, then tacrolimus and steroids for approximately three years. Study conclusions and caveats: Recipient bone marrow held GvH clones, some seen earlier in ileum or blood. Early after transplant, HvG clones declined as circulating GvH clones peaked.

The input for sequencing was PBMCs, taken 1070 days after transplant. This receptor was obtained from a human patient who received an intestinal transplant, so some T cells may come from the graft donor.

The CDR3 sequence is CASTSWETGGNEQFF. In DNA, the CDR3 is TGTGCTAGCACCTCCTGGGAGACAGGGGGGAATGAGCAGTTCTTC. The rearrangement uses TRBV7-7 and TRBJ2-1, with TRBD1 matching 9 bases. Germline V lookup: CDR1 SSHAT, CDR2 FNYEAQ (reference sequence). The CDR3 has 15 residues.